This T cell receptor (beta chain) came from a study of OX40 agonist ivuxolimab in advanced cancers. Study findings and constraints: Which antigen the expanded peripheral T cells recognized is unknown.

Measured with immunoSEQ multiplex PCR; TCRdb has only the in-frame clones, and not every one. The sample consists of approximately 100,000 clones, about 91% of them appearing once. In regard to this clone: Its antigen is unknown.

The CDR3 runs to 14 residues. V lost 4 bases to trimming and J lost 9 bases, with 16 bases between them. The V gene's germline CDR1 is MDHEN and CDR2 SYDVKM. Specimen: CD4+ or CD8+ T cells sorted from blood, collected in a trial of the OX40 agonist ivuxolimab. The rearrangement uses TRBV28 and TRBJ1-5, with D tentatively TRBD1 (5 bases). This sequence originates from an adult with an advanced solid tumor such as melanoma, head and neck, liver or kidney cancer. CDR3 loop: CASSYGSRGWPQHF. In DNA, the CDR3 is TGTGCCAGCAGTTACGGTAGTAGGGGTTGGCCCCAGCATTTT.